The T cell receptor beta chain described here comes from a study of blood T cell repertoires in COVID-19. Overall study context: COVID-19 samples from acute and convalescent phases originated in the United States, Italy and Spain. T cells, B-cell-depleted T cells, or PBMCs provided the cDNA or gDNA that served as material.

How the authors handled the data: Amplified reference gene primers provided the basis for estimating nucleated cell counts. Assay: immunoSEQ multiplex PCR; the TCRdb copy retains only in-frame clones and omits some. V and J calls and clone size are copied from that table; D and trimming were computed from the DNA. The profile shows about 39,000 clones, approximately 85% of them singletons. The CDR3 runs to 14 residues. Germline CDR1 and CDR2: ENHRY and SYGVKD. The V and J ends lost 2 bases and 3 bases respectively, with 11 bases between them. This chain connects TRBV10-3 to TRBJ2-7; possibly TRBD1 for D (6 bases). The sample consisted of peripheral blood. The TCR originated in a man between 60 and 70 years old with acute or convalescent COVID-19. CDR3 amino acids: CAISEHRENYEQYF. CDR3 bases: TGTGCCATCAGTGAGCACAGGGAAAACTACGAGCAGTACTTC.